These T cell receptor beta chains were read from a single sample in a study of blood T cell repertoires in COVID-19. Using immunoSEQ multiplex PCR, the repertoire was profiled, and TCRdb retains in-frame clones only, with some absent. This table has 75,000 to 100,000 clones, 80% to 90% appearing once. Input material: peripheral blood. Receptor source: a human donor in a cohort sampled during active COVID-19. Each CDR3 is given with its conserved first and last residue. A D gene is named only where the DNA matches it firmly. The size of a clone is reported for some rows only, either as once, few or many, or as a class for expanded clones.

NA	few	TRBJ1-1	TRBV5-1	CASSFGGAENTEAFF	TGCGCCAGCAGCTTTGGCGGGGCAGAGAACACTGAAGCTTTCTTT
NA	NA	TRBJ2-5	TRBV11-2	CASSLSEGWETQYF	TGTGCCAGCAGCTTAAGTGAGGGTTGGGAGACCCAGTACTTC
TRBD1	NA	TRBJ1-4	TRBV30	CAWSARPGQSFERKLFF	TGTGCCTGGAGTGCTAGACCGGGACAGTCATTCGAACGAAAACTGTTTTTT
NA	NA	TRBJ1-4	TRBV18	CASSPARTNEKLFF	TGTGCCAGCTCACCAGCTAGAACTAATGAAAAACTGTTTTTT
NA	NA	TRBJ2-1	TRBV11-3	CASSPRGGRDEQFF	TGTGCCAGCAGCCCTAGGGGGGGGAGAGATGAGCAGTTCTTC
NA	NA	TRBJ1-5	TRBV4-1	CASSQDNAGGNQPQHF	TGCGCCAGCAGCCAAGATAACGCAGGGGGCAATCAGCCCCAGCATTTT
TRBD1	NA	TRBJ1-2	TRBV28	CASSTPRTGVVYGYTF	TGTGCCAGCAGTACTCCCCGGACAGGGGTTGTCTATGGCTACACCTTC
NA	NA	TRBJ2-7	TRBV18	CASSPRTGVWREGLYEQYF	TGTGCCAGCTCACCTCGGACAGGGGTCTGGCGGGAGGGCCTCTACGAGCAGTACTTC
TRBD2	once	TRBJ2-3	TRBV5-1	CASSLQLAGETDTQYF	TGCGCCAGCAGCCTCCAACTAGCGGGAGAGACCGATACGCAGTATTTT
NA	NA	TRBJ1-2	TRBV6-6	CASSYSRGPGDGYTF	TGTGCCAGCAGTTACTCGCGGGGGCCAGGGGATGGCTACACCTTC
TRBD1	NA	TRBJ1-4	TRBV4-1	CASSQEPPGPGGEKLFF	TGCGCCAGCAGCCAAGAACCACCAGGGCCAGGGGGTGAAAAACTGTTTTTT
TRBD1	NA	TRBJ1-2	TRBV3-1/TRBV3-2	CASSQDKGAGGYTF	TGTGCCAGCAGCCAAGATAAGGGGGCCGGTGGCTACACCTTC
TRBD2	NA	TRBJ2-2	TRBV19	CASSRLAGASDTGELFF	TGTGCCAGTAGTCGGCTAGCGGGAGCGTCCGACACCGGGGAGCTGTTTTTT
NA	NA	TRBJ1-2	TRBV9	CASSPQPGINYGYTF	TGTGCCAGCAGCCCCCAGCCAGGTATTAACTATGGCTACACCTTC
TRBD1	NA	TRBJ2-1	TRBV5-1	CASRQGANNEQFF	TGCGCCAGCCGGCAGGGGGCCAACAATGAGCAGTTCTTC
NA	NA	TRBJ1-2	TRBV28	CASSFGINYGYTF	TGTGCCAGCAGTTTTGGCATTAACTATGGCTACACCTTC
NA	NA	TRBJ1-1	TRBV13	CASSLMGSEAFF	TGTGCCAGCAGCTTAATGGGCAGTGAAGCTTTCTTT
TRBD2	NA	TRBJ2-5	TRBV7-2	CASSLHASGIGETQYF	TGTGCCAGCAGCTTACATGCTAGCGGGATTGGTGAGACCCAGTACTTC
TRBD2	NA	TRBJ2-1	TRBV12-3/TRBV12-4	CASGLAAYNEQFF	TGTGCCAGTGGACTAGCGGCCTACAATGAGCAGTTCTTC
TRBD2	once	TRBJ2-2	TRBV5-4	CASSPPGLASGELFF	TGTGCCAGCAGCCCCCCGGGACTAGCCTCCGGGGAGCTGTTTTTT
NA	NA	TRBJ2-7	TRBV5-1	CASSLAQVDEQYF	TGCGCCAGCAGCTTGGCTCAGGTGGACGAGCAGTACTTC
NA	few	TRBJ1-2	TRBV28	CASSPANYGYTF	TGTGCCAGCAGTCCAGCTAACTATGGCTACACCTTC
NA	NA	TRBJ1-6	TRBV5-1	CASSLTGDNSPLHF	TGCGCCAGCAGCTTGACCGGGGATAATTCACCCCTCCACTTT
TRBD2	NA	TRBJ2-2	TRBV4-3	CASSQALGREGNTGELFF	TGCGCCAGCAGCCAAGCCCTGGGGCGGGAGGGCAACACCGGGGAGCTGTTTTTT
NA	once	TRBJ1-6	TRBV5-4	CASRSDSFYNSPLHF	TGTGCCAGCCGGTCGGACAGCTTCTATAATTCACCCCTCCACTTT
TRBD2	NA	TRBJ2-1	TRBV28	CASSLRPGRGLAGGNEQFF	TGTGCCAGCAGTCTACGTCCGGGTCGAGGCCTAGCGGGAGGGAATGAGCAGTTCTTC
NA	NA	TRBJ2-1	TRBV6-4	CASSDVGSGGFSYNEQFF	TGTGCCAGCAGTGACGTCGGTAGTGGGGGCTTCTCCTACAATGAGCAGTTCTTC
TRBD2	NA	TRBJ2-7	TRBV9	CASSGSGGSSYEQYF	TGTGCCAGCAGCGGTAGCGGGGGTAGCTCCTACGAGCAGTACTTC
TRBD2	NA	TRBJ2-7	TRBV6-1	CASSEFTSGSYEQYF	TGTGCCAGCAGTGAATTCACTAGCGGGAGCTACGAGCAGTACTTC
TRBD1	NA	TRBJ1-5	TRBV5-1	CASSPGQGNQPQHF	TGCGCCAGCAGCCCAGGACAGGGGAATCAGCCCCAGCATTTT
NA	NA	TRBJ1-4	TRBV5-4	CASSVGGEGKLFF	TGTGCCAGCAGCGTGGGGGGAGAGGGAAAACTGTTTTTT
NA	once	TRBJ1-2	TRBV4-1	CASSQDGSYGYTF	TGCGCCAGCAGCCAAGATGGCAGCTATGGCTACACCTTC
TRBD1	NA	TRBJ2-3	TRBV6-5	CANGTGGAGVDTQYF	TGTGCCAATGGGACAGGGGGCGCGGGGGTAGATACGCAGTATTTT
TRBD1	NA	TRBJ2-7	TRBV27	CASSDRAPIYEQYF	TGTGCCAGCAGCGACAGGGCCCCTATCTACGAGCAGTACTTC
NA	NA	TRBJ1-1	TRBV18	CASSPRTEMNTEAFF	TGTGCCAGCTCACCACGGACAGAGATGAACACTGAAGCTTTCTTT
NA	NA	TRBJ2-2	TRBV7-8	CASSLAGESGELFF	TGTGCCAGCAGCTTAGCCGGGGAGAGCGGGGAGCTGTTTTTT
TRBD2	NA	TRBJ2-1	TRBV30	CAWSETSGGEQFF	TGTGCCTGGAGTGAGACTAGCGGGGGTGAGCAGTTCTTC
TRBD1	NA	TRBJ2-5	TRBV4-1	CASSQGPGQGKETQYF	TGCGCCAGCAGCCAAGGCCCGGGACAGGGAAAAGAGACCCAGTACTTC
NA	NA	TRBJ1-5	TRBV28	CASRTSNQPQHF	TGTGCCAGCAGAACAAGCAATCAGCCCCAGCATTTT
TRBD2	NA	TRBJ2-1	TRBV6-5	CASSIPGLAYNEQFF	TGTGCCAGCAGTATTCCGGGACTAGCCTACAATGAGCAGTTCTTC
TRBD1	NA	TRBJ1-1	TRBV18	CASSPPNGQGARTSEAFF	TGTGCCAGCTCACCACCGAATGGACAGGGGGCGAGAACGTCTGAAGCTTTCTTT
NA	NA	TRBJ1-1	TRBV12-3/TRBV12-4	CASSLGQGEAFF	TGTGCCAGCAGTTTAGGGCAGGGGGAAGCTTTCTTT
TRBD2	NA	TRBJ2-3	TRBV5-4	CASSLGLAGFTDTQYF	TGTGCCAGCAGCCTTGGACTAGCGGGCTTCACAGATACGCAGTATTTT
NA	NA	TRBJ1-1	TRBV13	CASSSRYTEAFF	TGTGCCAGCAGCTCCCGGTACACTGAAGCTTTCTTT
TRBD2	NA	TRBJ2-1	TRBV5-1	CASSRLAGPDNEQFF	TGCGCCAGCAGCCGACTAGCGGGGCCGGACAATGAGCAGTTCTTC
NA	few	TRBJ1-1	TRBV9	CASNDGVNTEAFF	TGTGCCAGCAATGACGGGGTGAACACTGAAGCTTTCTTT
NA	NA	TRBJ1-5	TRBV27	CASSLLRGHNQPQHF	TGTGCCAGCAGTTTATTACGGGGACACAATCAGCCCCAGCATTTT
TRBD1	NA	TRBJ2-2	TRBV24-1	CATSDLGGERGRTGELFF	TGTGCCACCAGTGATTTGGGGGGAGAGAGGGGGCGCACCGGGGAGCTGTTTTTT
NA	NA	TRBJ1-2	TRBV28	CASTLVIHTDGYTF	TGTGCCAGCACCCTAGTTATACATACGGATGGCTACACCTTC
TRBD1	NA	TRBJ1-6	TRBV3-1/TRBV3-2	CASSLTGGSNSPLHF	TGTGCCAGCAGCCTAACAGGGGGCTCCAATTCACCCCTCCACTTT
TRBD1	NA	TRBJ1-1	TRBV5-1	CASSLPRGRDTEAFF	TGCGCCAGCAGCTTGCCCAGGGGGCGAGACACTGAAGCTTTCTTT